This T cell receptor beta chain was retrieved from a study of monozygotic twins with cystic fibrosis. This CDR3 is built from 12 residues. V lost 0 bases, J lost 8 bases, and 3 bases lay in between. Germline-derived CDR1 and CDR2 are SGHRS and YFSETQ. TCRdb's copy holds only in-frame clones and misses some; the assay was immunoSEQ multiplex PCR. The data contain approximately 25,000 clones, under 95% of them singletons. General study results and limits: The repertoire was suggested to be naive-dominated, clonality median approximately 0.0093. V usage most resembled the co-twin in 13 of 16 pairs.

Concerning this clone itself: The antigen remains undetermined.

Specimen: blood. The J gene is TRBJ1-6, the V gene TRBV5-1; no firm D call. The sequence was collected from a girl aged 2 to 10 with cystic fibrosis. CDR3 nucleotide sequence: TGCGCCAGCAGCTTGGGGGATTCACCCCTCCACTTT. Its protein is CASSLGDSPLHF.